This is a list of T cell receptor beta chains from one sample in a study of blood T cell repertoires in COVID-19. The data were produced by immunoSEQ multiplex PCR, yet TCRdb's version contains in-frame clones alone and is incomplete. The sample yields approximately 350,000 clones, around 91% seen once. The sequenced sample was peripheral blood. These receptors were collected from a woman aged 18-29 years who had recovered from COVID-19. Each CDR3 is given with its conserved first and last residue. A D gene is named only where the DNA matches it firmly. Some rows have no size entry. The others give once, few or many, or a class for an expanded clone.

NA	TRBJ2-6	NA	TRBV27	CASSSLSGANVLTF	TGTGCCAGCAGTTCCCTCTCTGGGGCCAACGTCCTGACTTTC
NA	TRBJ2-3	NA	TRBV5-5	CASSGGGGVSDTQYF	TGTGCCAGCAGCGGCGGGGGCGGGGTCTCAGATACGCAGTATTTT
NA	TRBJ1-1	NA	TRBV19	CASKVYSNTEAFF	TGTGCCAGTAAGGTGTACAGCAACACTGAAGCTTTCTTT
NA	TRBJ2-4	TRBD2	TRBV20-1	CSASAAGLILAKNIQYF	TGCAGTGCTAGTGCAGCGGGGCTGATACTAGCCAAAAACATTCAGTACTTC
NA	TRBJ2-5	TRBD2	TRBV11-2	CASRLGGAGGKETQYF	TGTGCCAGCAGATTAGGTGGAGCGGGAGGAAAAGAGACCCAGTACTTC
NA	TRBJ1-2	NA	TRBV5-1	CASSETTDPLNYGYTF	TGCGCCAGCAGCGAAACGACAGATCCCCTTAACTATGGCTACACCTTC
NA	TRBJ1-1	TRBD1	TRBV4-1	CASSQDPSGQGNTEAFF	TGCGCCAGCAGCCAAGACCCCTCGGGACAGGGGAACACTGAAGCTTTCTTT
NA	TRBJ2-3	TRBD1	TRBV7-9	CASSSRTGSTDTQYF	TGTGCCAGCAGCTCCCGGACAGGCAGCACAGATACGCAGTATTTT
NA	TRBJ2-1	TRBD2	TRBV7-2	CASSFDAGGVSYNEQFF	TGTGCCAGCAGCTTTGACGCGGGAGGGGTATCCTACAATGAGCAGTTCTTC
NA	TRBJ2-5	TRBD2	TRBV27	CASSQDGTSGRKTQYF	TGTGCCAGCAGTCAGGACGGGACTAGCGGGAGAAAGACCCAGTACTTC
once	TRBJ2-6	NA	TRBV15	CATSRDWVERAQEGANVLTF	TGTGCCACCAGCAGAGATTGGGTGGAGCGGGCCCAGGAGGGGGCCAACGTCCTGACTTTC
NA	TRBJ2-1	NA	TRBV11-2	CASSLPQYNEQFF	TGTGCCAGCAGCTTACCACAGTACAATGAGCAGTTCTTC
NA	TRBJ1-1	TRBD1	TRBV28	CASSTQRTGGRAFF	TGTGCCAGCAGTACCCAAAGGACAGGGGGACGTGCTTTCTTT
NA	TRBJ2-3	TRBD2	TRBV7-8	CASSSTSGPRSTQYF	TGTGCCAGCAGCTCGACTAGCGGTCCACGTTCGACGCAGTATTTT
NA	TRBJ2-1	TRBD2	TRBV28	CASSFTSAPENEQFF	TGTGCCAGCAGTTTCACTAGCGCGCCGGAAAATGAGCAGTTCTTC
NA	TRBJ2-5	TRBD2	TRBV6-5	CASTSLAGGRETQYF	TGTGCCAGCACCTCACTAGCGGGAGGTCGAGAGACCCAGTACTTC
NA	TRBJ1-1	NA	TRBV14	CASSLRGGGNSSRAFF	TGTGCCAGCAGCCTAAGGGGAGGGGGGAACTCTTCTCGAGCTTTCTTT
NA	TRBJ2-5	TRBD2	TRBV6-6	CASSYSGSETQYF	TGTGCCAGCAGTTACAGCGGGAGTGAGACCCAGTACTTC
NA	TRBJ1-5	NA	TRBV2	CASSDSLGNQPQHF	TGTGCCAGCAGTGATAGTCTAGGCAATCAGCCCCAGCATTTT
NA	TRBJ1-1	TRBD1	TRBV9	CASSSDRGTEAFF	TGTGCCAGCAGCTCAGACAGGGGGACTGAAGCTTTCTTT
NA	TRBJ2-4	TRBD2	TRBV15	CATSSGTSGRGNIQYF	TGTGCCACCAGCAGTGGGACTAGCGGGAGAGGGAACATTCAGTACTTC
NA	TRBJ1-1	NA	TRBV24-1	CATSDLRGQAIIF	TGTGCCACCAGTGATTTGCGCGGGCAGGCAATTATCTTT
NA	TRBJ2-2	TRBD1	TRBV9	CASSVEDRASTGELFF	TGTGCCAGCAGCGTAGAAGACAGGGCCAGTACCGGGGAGCTGTTTTTT
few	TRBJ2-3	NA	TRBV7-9	CASSPRGDTQYF	TGTGCCAGCAGCCCCAGAGGAGATACGCAGTATTTT
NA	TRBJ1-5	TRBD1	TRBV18	CASSRTGQGDQPQHF	TGTGCCAGCTCACGAACGGGACAGGGGGATCAGCCCCAGCATTTT
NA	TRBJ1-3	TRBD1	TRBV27	CASRLLPGQGSGNTIYF	TGTGCCAGCAGGCTTCTTCCGGGACAGGGATCTGGAAACACCATATATTTT
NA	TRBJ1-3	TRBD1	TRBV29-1	CSVATWTGLSGNTIYF	TGCAGCGTAGCTACATGGACAGGGCTCTCTGGAAACACCATATATTTT
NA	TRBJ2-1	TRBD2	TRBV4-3	CASSQEVTGTRSNNEQFF	TGCGCCAGCAGCCAAGAGGTTACCGGGACTAGGAGCAATAATGAGCAGTTCTTC
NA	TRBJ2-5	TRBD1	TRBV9	CASSAATGGLGETQYF	TGTGCCAGCAGCGCGGCGACAGGGGGCCTAGGGGAGACCCAGTACTTC
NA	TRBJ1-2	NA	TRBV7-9	CASSLLRESYGYTF	TGTGCCAGCAGCTTATTGAGGGAGTCCTATGGCTACACCTTC
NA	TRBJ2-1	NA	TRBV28	CASSFSQASSYNEQFF	TGTGCCAGCAGTTTTTCGCAGGCCAGCTCCTACAATGAGCAGTTCTTC
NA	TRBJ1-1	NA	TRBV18	CASSNTEKAFF	TGTGCCAGCTCAAACACCGAAAAAGCTTTCTTT
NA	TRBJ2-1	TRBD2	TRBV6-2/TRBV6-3	CASSYAGLEGNEQFF	TGTGCCAGCAGTTATGCGGGACTAGAGGGCAATGAGCAGTTCTTC
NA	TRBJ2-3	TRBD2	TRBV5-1	CASSLNRAGVQTDTQYF	TGCGCCAGCAGCTTGAATCGGGCGGGAGTCCAGACAGATACGCAGTATTTT
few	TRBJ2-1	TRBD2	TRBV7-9	CASTNLVGEGVRNEQFF	TGTGCCAGCACCAACTTAGTGGGGGAGGGAGTTCGCAATGAGCAGTTCTTC
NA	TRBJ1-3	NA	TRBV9	CASSVVGAGNTIYF	TGTGCCAGCAGCGTAGTGGGCGCTGGAAACACCATATATTTT